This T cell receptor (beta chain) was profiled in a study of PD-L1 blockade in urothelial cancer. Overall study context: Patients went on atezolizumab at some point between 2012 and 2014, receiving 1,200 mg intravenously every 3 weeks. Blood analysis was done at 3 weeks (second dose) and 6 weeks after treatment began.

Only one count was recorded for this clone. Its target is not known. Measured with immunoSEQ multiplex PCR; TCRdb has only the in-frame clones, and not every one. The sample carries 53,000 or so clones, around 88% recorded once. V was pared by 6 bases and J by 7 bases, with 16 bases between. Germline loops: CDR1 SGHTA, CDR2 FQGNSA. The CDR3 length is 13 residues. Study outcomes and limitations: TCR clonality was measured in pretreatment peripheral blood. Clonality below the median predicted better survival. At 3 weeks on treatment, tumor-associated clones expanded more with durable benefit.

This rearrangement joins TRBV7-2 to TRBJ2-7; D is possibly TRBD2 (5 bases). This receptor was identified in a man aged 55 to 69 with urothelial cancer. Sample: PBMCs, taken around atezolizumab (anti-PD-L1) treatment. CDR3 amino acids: CASSLGVSDEQYF. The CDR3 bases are TGTGCCAGCAGTCTGGGAGTGTCGGATGAGCAGTACTTC.